This is a list of T cell receptor beta chains from one sample in a study of blood T cell repertoires in COVID-19. Assay used: immunoSEQ multiplex PCR; TCRdb lists only in-frame clones, some missing. The sample comprises about 62,000 clones, 86% of which are singletons, and 1.3% rests with the top ten. The sequenced material came from peripheral blood. The receptors here all came from an elderly woman with acute or convalescent COVID-19. CDR3s include the opening cysteine and the closing phenylalanine or tryptophan. A D gene is named only where the DNA matches it firmly. Some rows have no size entry. The others give once, few or many, or a class for an expanded clone.

-	TRBJ1-5	TRBV12-5	-	TGTGCTAGCTCCAGGGGAGGCAATCAGCCCCAGCATTTT	CASSRGGNQPQHF
-	TRBJ1-4	TRBV7-9	TRBD1	TGTGCCAGCAGCTCTCCCAGGGGGCGTGATGAAAAACTGTTTTTT	CASSSPRGRDEKLFF
few	TRBJ2-3	TRBV7-2	-	TGTGCCAGCAGCACGGGACTCCGAGATACGCAGTATTTT	CASSTGLRDTQYF
-	TRBJ1-5	TRBV24-1	TRBD1	TGTGCCACCAGGAGTTCGCAGGGGGACTATCAGCCCCAGCATTTT	CATRSSQGDYQPQHF
-	TRBJ2-5	TRBV7-2	-	TGTGCCAGCAGCTTAGCGTACCCGACTAGACAAGAGACCCAGTACTTC	CASSLAYPTRQETQYF
-	TRBJ2-7	TRBV7-2	TRBD1	TGTGCCAGCAGCTTACACAGGGGTCAAGTTATCGGAAACGAGCAGTACTTC	CASSLHRGQVIGNEQYF
once	TRBJ1-2	TRBV11-2	-	TGTGCCAGCAGCTCTCAGACAGAATACTATGGCTACACCTTC	CASSSQTEYYGYTF
-	TRBJ2-7	TRBV5-5	-	TGTGCCAGCAGCTCGGAGGGGGGGGCGACCTACGAGCAGTACTTC	CASSSEGGATYEQYF
-	TRBJ1-2	TRBV4-3	-	TGCGCCAGCAGCCAAGAAGCCCGTCACTACACCTTC	CASSQEARHYTF
-	TRBJ1-2	TRBV20-1	-	TGCAGTGCTAGTTACGGGGGGCAAGGCTACACCTTC	CSASYGGQGYTF
few	TRBJ1-1	TRBV7-2	-	TGTGCCAGCGGTCTTAATTGGGGGGGGCCAGCTTTCTTT	CASGLNWGGPAFF
-	TRBJ2-1	TRBV5-4	-	TGTGCCAGCAGCCTGAGCAGCGGGTCCTACAATGAGCAGTTCTTC	CASSLSSGSYNEQFF
-	TRBJ2-1	TRBV2	-	TGTGCCAGCAGTCTCCGGACCCGGGGAAATGAGCAGTTCTTC	CASSLRTRGNEQFF